A single sample gave rise to the 11 T cell receptor beta chains below, sequenced in a study of blood T cell repertoires in COVID-19. The table came from immunoSEQ multiplex PCR; TCRdb's copy has only in-frame clones and leaves some out. The table records approximately 150,000 clones, 70% to 90% of them present only once. The sample comprised peripheral blood. Receptors were obtained from a human donor in a cohort sampled during active COVID-19.

In regard to this clone: One end of the junction is discordant with germline, which a read error may explain. The V and J genes are TRBV10-3 and TRBJ1-2; TRBD1 agrees at 10 bases. CDR1 ENHRY and CDR2 SYGVKD come from the germline V gene. The CDR3 spans 9 residues. CDR3 loop: CAINGTGAF. The CDR3 DNA follows: TGTGCCATCAATGGGACAGGGGCCTTC.

This chain uses TRBV5-4 with TRBJ1-2, with D possibly TRBD1 on 6 matching bases. V lost 2 bases, J lost 0 bases, and 14 bases lay in between. From germline, CDR1 is SGHNT and CDR2 YYREEE (reference sequence). CDR3 length equals 16 residues. CDR3 DNA: TGTGCCAGCAGCTTAAGATCCCAGGGGTCTAACTATGGCTACACCTTC. Its translation is CASSLRSQGSNYGYTF.

The chain links TRBV19 to TRBJ1-2; D remains ambiguous. From germline, CDR1 is LNHDA and CDR2 SQIVND (reference sequence). The germline V and J ends were trimmed by 3 bases and 6 bases, with 5 bases remaining between them. This CDR3 spans 11 amino acids. CDR3 region: CASSMTHGYTF. CDR3 DNA sequence: TGTGCCAGTAGTATGACTCATGGCTACACCTTC.

The gene calls are TRBV27 and TRBJ2-7; TRBD1 matches at 12 bases. The V gene's germline CDR1 is MNHEY and CDR2 SMNVEV (reference sequence). V shed 5 bases and J 4 bases; nucleotides not matched to a gene: 15. The CDR3 totals 18 residues. The CDR3 DNA is TGTGCCAGCAGTCCCACACCTCGATGGGACAGGGGGCAATACGAGCAGTACTTC. This sequence encodes CASSPTPRWDRGQYEQYF.

The chain couples TRBV6-1 to TRBJ2-3; tentatively, D is TRBD1 (6 bases). Germline CDR1 is MNHNS and CDR2 is SASEGT. The V end lost 5 bases, the J end lost 0 bases, and 9 bases lay between the germline ends. The CDR3 loop spans 14 amino acids. CDR3 in amino acids: CASSIDRSTDTQYF. Written as DNA, the CDR3 is TGTGCCAGCAGTATTGACAGGAGCACAGATACGCAGTATTTT.

The rearrangement links TRBV5-1 to TRBJ1-2, with 7 bases aligning to TRBD1. The CDR3 totals 13 residues. Germline loops: CDR1 SGHRS, CDR2 YFSETQ. With V trimmed by 3 bases and J by 2 bases, 1 base remained unmatched. The CDR3 DNA is TGCGCCAGCAGCTCGACAGGGAACTATGGCTACACCTTC. Its protein product is CASSSTGNYGYTF.

The V gene is TRBV4-1, the J gene TRBJ2-2; D remains ambiguous. Trimming shortened V by 0 bases and J by 2 bases, and 7 bases separated the two germline ends. Per the germline V gene, CDR1 is MGHRA and CDR2 is YSYEKL. The CDR3 spans 15 residues. The CDR3 is CASSQEQTNTGELFF. CDR3 DNA: TGCGCCAGCAGCCAAGAACAGACCAACACCGGGGAGCTGTTTTTT.

V and J are TRBV9 and TRBJ1-6; D is perhaps TRBD1 (5 bases). The V and J ends lost 0 bases and 6 bases respectively, with 13 bases between them. Germline lookup yields CDR1 SGDLS and CDR2 YYNGEE. The CDR3 is 16 residues long. CDR3 sequence: CASSVDQGLGNSPLHF. The CDR3 DNA follows: TGTGCCAGCAGCGTAGACCAGGGACTGGGTAATTCACCCCTCCACTTT.

This rearrangement joins TRBV9 to TRBJ2-1; 7 bases fit TRBD2. The CDR3 is made up of 15 amino acids. Losses at the gene ends were 4 bases for V and 2 bases for J; bases not matched to a gene: 6. Germline loops: CDR1 SGDLS, CDR2 YYNGEE. In DNA form, the CDR3 reads TGTGCCAGCAGCCCTCACGGGGGGACCTACAATGAGCAGTTCTTC. This encodes CASSPHGGTYNEQFF.

The rearrangement links TRBV6-5 to TRBJ2-4; TRBD1 aligns across 9 bases. Unmatched junction bases numbered 8, after V lost 7 bases and J lost 4 bases. The CDR3 is 15 residues long. Germline loops: CDR1 MNHEY, CDR2 SVGAGI. The chain's CDR3 is CASTTGTGRKNIQYF. The CDR3 DNA sequence: TGTGCCAGCACAACCGGGACAGGGCGGAAAAACATTCAGTACTTC.

V is TRBV4-1 and J is TRBJ1-5, with 9 nucleotides matching TRBD1. CDR1 is MGHRA, CDR2 YSYEKL, per germline. CDR3 length: 17 amino acids. Unmatched junction bases numbered 11, after V lost 2 bases and J lost 6 bases. CDR3 protein: CASSQFSEDRGTQPQHF. The CDR3 nucleotides read TGCGCCAGCAGCCAATTCTCCGAGGACAGGGGAACTCAGCCCCAGCATTTT.